Described below is a single T cell receptor beta chain sequence and its context. Its specificity is not known. J gave up 0 bases and V 6 bases, and 6 bases lay outside the gene matches. Germline V gene data show CDR1 as MDHEN and CDR2 as SYDVKM. The CDR3 is 16 amino acids. These data are taken from a study of neoadjuvant anti-PD-1 for oral cavity cancer. About the research overall: Patients without progression got a fourth dose around day 43.

Study results and caveats: Higher pretreatment Treg/Th17 ratios tracked higher pretreatment blood clonality. Only three patients per response group were TCR-analyzed; validation needed.

Most tumor samples had roughly 4.4 ug input DNA in two replicates. TCRdb's copy holds only in-frame clones and misses some; the assay was immunoSEQ multiplex PCR. The sample carries under 8,500 clones, around 48% recorded once. The receptor's source is a person aged 40 to 85 with oral cavity squamous cell carcinoma. The sequenced sample was tumor tissue, obtained before nivolumab (anti-PD-1) treatment. The chain recombines TRBV28 with TRBJ1-5; 9 positions agree with TRBD1. CDR3 DNA: TGTGCCAGCAGAACGGGACAGGGTGGTAGCAATCAGCCCCAGCATTTT. Protein sequence: CASRTGQGGSNQPQHF.